Below, 20 T cell receptor beta chains from the same sample are listed, as sequenced in a study of T cells in Graves' hyperthyroidism and ophthalmopathy (dated by TCRdb to the late 2010s). Library prep was done by multiplex PCR. The reads were generated on an Illumina HiSeq 2000. Amplification of TCR beta CDR3 regions was carried out from RNA transcripts. For the first round of RT-PCR on the TCR CDR3, the HTBI primer set was used together with the Qiagen OneStep RT-PCR kit. Clones were called with MiXCR by TCRdb after fastp trimmed the public reads at Q25, and only in-frame beta chains were retained. Each CDR3 protein appears once, grouped with its most common genes and DNA. Counted in this sample were just over 550,000 distinct CDR3 sequences; 40% to 55% of them appeared once. The ten largest clones capture 8.2% of the sample. Sequences were obtained from peripheral blood or thyroid tissue (not recorded which). The source is a woman between 18 and 29 years old with Graves' hyperthyroidism. Donor details come from another sample of the same person, matched by shared clones.

This clonotype was observed at least ten times. V and J are TRBV10-3 and TRBJ1-5, with 7 bases identical to TRBD1. The CDR3 consists of 13 residues. After removal of 10 bases from V and 3 bases from J, the junction contained 6 bases not matched to a gene. The germline V gene encodes CDR1 ENHRY and CDR2 SYGVKD. CDR3 DNA: TGTGCCACTGCCGGGACAGCCAATCAGCCCCAGCATTTT. Residues: CATAGTANQPQHF.

As regards this clonotype: With a much larger clone just one base away, this may be a read error. The V and J genes are TRBV29-1 and TRBJ2-7; 8 bases fit TRBD2. Germline values: CDR1 SQVTM, CDR2 ANQGSEA. The CDR3 contains 15 residues. The CDR3 nucleotides read TGCAGCGTTGTTGGTCCTAGCGGGCGTGCCTACGAGCAGCACTTC. Amino acids: CSVVGPSGRAYEQHF.

On this clonotype itself: The junction does not match germline at one end; this may be a read error. The chain joins TRBV7-2 to TRBJ2-5, with D tentatively TRBD1 or TRBD2 (5 bases each). Germline V gives CDR1 SGHTA, CDR2 FQGNSA. This CDR3 is 15 amino acids long. CDR3 DNA: TGTGCCAGCAGCTTGGGCCGAGGGGTCGTAGAGGCCCAGTACTTC. Translating it yields CASSLGRGVVEAQYF. Using reference TRBV7-2 and TRBJ2-5 for the parts outside the CDR3, the full variable domain is GAGVSQSPSNKVTEKGKDVELRCDPISGHTALYWYRQSLGQGLEFLIYFQGNSAPDKSGLPSDRFSAERTGGSVSTLTIQRTQQEDSAVYLCASSLGRGVVEAQYFGPGTRLLVL.

The rearrangement links TRBV20-1 to TRBJ1-5; D is uncertain. Trimming left V 3 bases short and J 3 bases short, with 9 bases between. Per germline, CDR1 DFQATT and CDR2 SNEGSKA (reference sequence). The CDR3 is 13 amino acids. The CDR3 DNA reads as TGCAGTGCTAGTTCCCTGGACAATCAGCCCCAGCATTTT. Translated: CSASSLDNQPQHF.

This clonotype occurred once. Since a much larger clone is just one base distant, this may be a read error. The chain combines TRBV10-3 with TRBJ1-3, with D unresolved. CDR1 ENHRY and CDR2 SYGVKD come from the germline V gene. The CDR3 totals 15 residues. The V and J ends lost 3 bases and 0 bases respectively, with 9 bases between them. CDR3 residues: CAISERENSGNTIYF. In DNA, the CDR3 is TGTGCCATCAGTGAACGCGAGAACTCTGGAAACACCATATATTTT.

This clonotype was picked up a small number of times. CDR3 residues: CASSQVGARVNYGYTF. The CDR3 region has the DNA TGCGCCAGCAGCCAAGTTGGAGCAAGAGTCAACTATGGCTACACCTTC. The chain uses TRBV4-3 and TRBJ1-2; D gene ambiguous. Germline assignment: CDR1 LGHNA and CDR2 YSLEER. This CDR3 contains 16 residues. The V and J ends lost 1 base and 2 bases respectively, with 14 bases between them.

The chain joins TRBV24-1 to TRBJ1-5; no clear D. The ends were cut back, 2 bases at V and 2 bases at J, with 12 bases in the middle. CDR3 length: 16 amino acids. Germline assignment: CDR1 KGHDR and CDR2 SFDVKD. The CDR3 DNA follows: TGTGCCACCAGTGATTCGGGGAAGGGTGGCAATCAGCCCCAGCATTTT. Translation gives CATSDSGKGGNQPQHF.

The gene calls are TRBV15 and TRBJ1-1, with D unresolved. CDR3 length: 13 residues. V was shortened by 0 bases and J by 6 bases, with 8 bases between the two germline ends. Germline V lookup: CDR1 LNHNV, CDR2 YYDKDF (reference sequence). The CDR3 region is CATSRDGSPEAFF. The CDR3 coding sequence is TGTGCCACCAGCAGAGATGGGAGCCCTGAAGCTTTCTTT.

The rearrangement links TRBV5-1 to TRBJ1-2; TRBD1 is a possible D gene (6 bases). Per the germline V gene, CDR1 is SGHRS and CDR2 is YFSETQ. The CDR3 is 16 residues long. V was shortened by 4 bases and J by 4 bases, with 20 bases between the two germline ends. The CDR3 DNA reads as TGCGCCAGCAGCCAAGGGACACCTTCCTATTTCTATGGCTACACCTTC. Translating gives CASSQGTPSYFYGYTF.

The chain employs TRBV9 and TRBJ2-7; 12 bases are shared with TRBD2. After removal of 1 base from V and 1 base from J, the junction contained 3 bases not matched to a gene. Germline CDR1 reads SGDLS; CDR2 reads YYNGEE. The CDR3 has 16 residues. The CDR3 reads CASSVTGTSGSYEQYF. CDR3 DNA: TGTGCCAGCAGCGTAACCGGGACTAGCGGGTCCTACGAGCAGTACTTC.

This clonotype was picked up many times. The chain links TRBV9 to TRBJ2-5; the match to TRBD2 covers 8 bases. V lost 2 bases to trimming and J lost 5 bases; unmatched junction nucleotides: 8. This CDR3 region has 15 residues. Germline CDR1 reads SGDLS; CDR2 reads YYNGEE. CDR3 in DNA: TGTGCCAGCAGCGTCTCAGCGGGAGATGGGGAGACCCAGTACTTC. It yields the protein CASSVSAGDGETQYF.

For this clonotype: Given the absence of the conserved phenylalanine or tryptophan at the CDR3 end, a read error is likely. It is unclear where the CDR3 begins or ends on the DNA, so no DNA is shown, and the CDR3 is as TCRdb lists it. CDR3: CASSLAVYS. V usage is TRBV7-9 and J usage is TRBJ1-4. The CDR3 is 9 residues long, ends included. CDR1 is SEHNR and CDR2 is FQNEAQ in the germline V gene (reference sequence).

Ten or more counts support this clonotype. The J gene is TRBJ1-6, the V gene TRBV2; a possible D gene is TRBD1 (6 bases). The V gene lost 5 bases and the J gene lost 7 bases, with 18 bases spanning the gap. The germline V gene has CDR1 SNHLY and CDR2 FYNNEI. The CDR3 is 16 residues long. The CDR3 loop is CASSSRPGEGNSPLHF. The CDR3, as DNA: TGTGCCAGCAGTTCAAGACCAGGGGAGGGCAATTCACCCCTCCACTTT.

The chain links TRBV7-9 to TRBJ1-2, with D possibly matching TRBD1 (5 bases). CDR1 SEHNR and CDR2 FQNEAQ come from the germline V gene (reference sequence). The germline V and J ends were trimmed by 6 bases and 6 bases, with 20 bases remaining between them. CDR3 length equals 15 residues. CDR3 sequence reads: CASRDIGYHSDGYTF. The CDR3 DNA sequence: TGTGCCAGCAGGGACATCGGCTATCACTCAGATGGCTACACCTTC.

This clonotype was picked up many times. The rearrangement links TRBV2 to TRBJ2-2, with D possibly being TRBD1 (6 bases). Germline lookup yields CDR1 SNHLY and CDR2 FYNNEI. V was cut by 4 bases and J by 0 bases, with 9 bases left in between. This CDR3 region has 15 residues. CDR3 loop: CASSVTGPNTGELFF. For the CDR3, the DNA is TGTGCCAGCAGTGTAACAGGGCCGAACACCGGGGAGCTGTTTTTT. Variable domain in full (rest from reference TRBV2 and TRBJ2-2): EPEVTQTPSHQVTQMGQEVILRCVPISNHLYFYWYRQILGQKVEFLVSFYNNEISEKSEIFDDQFSVERPDGSNFTLKIRSTKLEDSAMYFCASSVTGPNTGELFFGEGSRLTVL.

About this clonotype itself: Since a much larger clone is just one base distant, this may be a read error. The gene calls are TRBV29-1 and TRBJ1-5, with 7 bases matching TRBD1. The CDR3 covers 13 residues. Germline V lookup: CDR1 SQVTM, CDR2 ANQGSEA. J gave up 5 bases and V 3 bases, and 4 bases lay outside the gene matches. This chain's CDR3 is CSVETGRDQPQHF. In nucleotides, the CDR3 is TGCAGCGTTGAGACAGGGAGGGATCAGCCCCAGCATTTT.

The chain carries TRBV7-2 and TRBJ1-3; D is unresolved. V was pared by 10 bases and J by 4 bases, with 14 bases between. This CDR3 has 13 amino acids. CDR1 and CDR2 (germline): SGHTA, FQGNSA. Here the CDR3 reads CAITPPPGNTIYF. In nucleotides, the CDR3 is TGTGCCATCACTCCGCCCCCCGGAAACACCATATATTTT.

There are a few counts of this clonotype. V is TRBV2 and J is TRBJ1-5, with a possible D match to TRBD1 (5 bases). The V end lost 7 bases, the J end lost 1 base, and 14 bases lay between the germline ends. The CDR3 has 15 amino acids. Germline loops: CDR1 SNHLY, CDR2 FYNNEI. CDR3 protein: CASTPGLLSNQPQHF. In DNA form, the CDR3 reads TGTGCCAGCACCCCGGGACTTTTAAGCAATCAGCCCCAGCATTTT.

This clonotype was observed a handful of times. The genes are TRBV6-5 and TRBJ1-2, with 7 bases aligning to TRBD1. The CDR3 consists of 13 residues. Losses at the gene ends were 6 bases for V and 2 bases for J; bases not matched to a gene: 3. Germline V gene data show CDR1 as MNHEY and CDR2 as SVGAGI. CDR3 in amino acids: CASRRDSNYGYTF. For the CDR3, the DNA is TGTGCCAGCAGAAGGGACAGCAACTATGGCTACACCTTC.

This clonotype occurred a few times. J is TRBJ2-7 and V is TRBV29-1; D is possibly TRBD2 (6 bases). V was shortened by 4 bases and J by 4 bases, with 14 bases between the two germline ends. In germline, CDR1 is SQVTM, CDR2 ANQGSEA. This CDR3 region has 13 residues. In nucleotides, the CDR3 is TGCAGCGTTGCAAAGGTAGCGGAGTACGAGCAGTACTTC. Translated, it gives CSVAKVAEYEQYF.